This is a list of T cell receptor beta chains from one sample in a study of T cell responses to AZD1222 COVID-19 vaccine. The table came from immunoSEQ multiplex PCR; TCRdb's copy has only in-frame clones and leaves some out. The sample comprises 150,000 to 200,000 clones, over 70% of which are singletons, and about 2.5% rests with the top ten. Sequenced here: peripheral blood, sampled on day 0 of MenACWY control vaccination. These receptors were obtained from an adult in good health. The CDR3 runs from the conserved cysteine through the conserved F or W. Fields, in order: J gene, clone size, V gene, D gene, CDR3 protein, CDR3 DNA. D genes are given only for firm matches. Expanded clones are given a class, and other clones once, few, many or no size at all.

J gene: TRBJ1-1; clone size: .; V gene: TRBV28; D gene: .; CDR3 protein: CASGITAGLGSNTEAFF; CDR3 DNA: TGTGCCAGCGGCATAACAGCCGGCTTGGGGTCGAACACTGAAGCTTTCTTT
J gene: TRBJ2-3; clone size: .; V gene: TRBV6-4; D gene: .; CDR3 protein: CASSGGPTDTQYF; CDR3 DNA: TGTGCCAGCAGCGGGGGCCCCACAGATACGCAGTATTTT
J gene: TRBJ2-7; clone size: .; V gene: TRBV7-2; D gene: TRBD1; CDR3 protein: CASSLDGTGMGEQYF; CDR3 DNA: TGTGCCAGCAGCTTAGATGGGACAGGTATGGGCGAGCAGTACTTC
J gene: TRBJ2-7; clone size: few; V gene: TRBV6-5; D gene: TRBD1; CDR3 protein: CASRPGQGAYEQYF; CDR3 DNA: TGTGCCAGCAGGCCGGGACAGGGGGCCTACGAGCAGTACTTC
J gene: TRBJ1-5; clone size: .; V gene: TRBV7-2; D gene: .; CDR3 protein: CASSFDSSNQPQHF; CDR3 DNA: TGTGCCAGCAGCTTTGACAGCAGCAATCAGCCCCAGCATTTT
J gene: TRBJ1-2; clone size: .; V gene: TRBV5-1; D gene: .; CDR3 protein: CASSYQGEGYTF; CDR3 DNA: TGCGCCAGCAGCTACCAGGGAGAGGGCTACACCTTC
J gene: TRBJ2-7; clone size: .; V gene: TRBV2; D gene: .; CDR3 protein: CASSEVRETYEQYF; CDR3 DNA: TGTGCCAGCAGTGAAGTCAGGGAGACCTACGAGCAGTACTTC
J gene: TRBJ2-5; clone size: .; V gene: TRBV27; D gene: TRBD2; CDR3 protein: CASSPRGAWETQYF; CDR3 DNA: TGTGCCAGCAGTCCGCGGGGGGCGTGGGAGACCCAGTACTTC
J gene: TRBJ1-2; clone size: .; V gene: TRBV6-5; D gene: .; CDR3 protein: CASTEDRLGYGYTF; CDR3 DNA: TGTGCCAGCACCGAGGACAGATTAGGCTATGGCTACACCTTC
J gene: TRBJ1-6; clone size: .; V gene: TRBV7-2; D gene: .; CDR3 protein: CASTLWGGESSYNSPLHF; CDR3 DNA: TGTGCCAGCACCCTTTGGGGGGGCGAGAGCTCCTATAATTCACCCCTCCACTTT
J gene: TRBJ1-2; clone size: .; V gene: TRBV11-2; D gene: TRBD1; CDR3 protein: CASSSVGQGDTGGYTF; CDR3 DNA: TGTGCCAGCAGCTCAGTAGGACAGGGAGATACGGGTGGCTACACCTTC
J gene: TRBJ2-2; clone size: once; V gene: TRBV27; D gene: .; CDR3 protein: CASMHDNTGELFF; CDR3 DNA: TGTGCCAGCATGCACGATAACACCGGGGAGCTGTTTTTT
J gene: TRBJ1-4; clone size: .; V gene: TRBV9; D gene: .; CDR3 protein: CASSTSGEKLFF; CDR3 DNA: TGTGCCAGCAGCACCTCCGGGGAAAAACTGTTTTTT
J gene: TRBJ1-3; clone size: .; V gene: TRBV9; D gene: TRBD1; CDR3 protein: CASSGGQGPSGNTIYF; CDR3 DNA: TGTGCCAGCAGCGGGGGACAGGGACCTTCTGGAAACACCATATATTTT
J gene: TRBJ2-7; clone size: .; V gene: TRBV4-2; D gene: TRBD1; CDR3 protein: CASSQSGQGTYEQYF; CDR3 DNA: TGTGCCAGCAGCCAATCCGGACAGGGGACTTACGAGCAGTACTTC
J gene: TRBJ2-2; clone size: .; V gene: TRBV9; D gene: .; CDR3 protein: CASSVQGVGELFF; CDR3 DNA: TGTGCCAGCAGCGTACAGGGAGTGGGCGAGCTGTTTTTT
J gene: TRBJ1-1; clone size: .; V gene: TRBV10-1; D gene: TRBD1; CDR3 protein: CASVILDRQQNAEAFF; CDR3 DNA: TGCGCCAGCGTTATTTTGGACAGGCAACAGAATGCTGAAGCTTTCTTT
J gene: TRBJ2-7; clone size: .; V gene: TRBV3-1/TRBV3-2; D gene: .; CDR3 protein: CASSQGGGPEQYF; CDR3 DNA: TGTGCCAGCAGCCAAGGCGGAGGGCCCGAGCAGTACTTC
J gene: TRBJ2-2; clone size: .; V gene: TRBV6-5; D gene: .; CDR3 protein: CASSRNTGELFF; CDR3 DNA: TGTGCCAGCAGCCGTAACACCGGGGAGCTGTTTTTT
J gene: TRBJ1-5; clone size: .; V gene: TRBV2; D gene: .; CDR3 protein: CASSVTGGGEPQHF; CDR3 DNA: TGTGCCAGCAGTGTTACCGGGGGCGGTGAGCCCCAGCATTTT
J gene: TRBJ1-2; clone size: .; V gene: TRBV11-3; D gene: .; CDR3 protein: CASSLLDGHPNYGYTF; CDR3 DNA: TGTGCCAGCAGCTTACTGGACGGCCATCCCAACTATGGCTACACCTTC
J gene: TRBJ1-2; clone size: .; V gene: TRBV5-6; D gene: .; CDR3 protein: CASSRRERDYGYTF; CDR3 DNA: TGTGCCAGCAGCCGGCGGGAGAGGGACTATGGCTACACCTTC
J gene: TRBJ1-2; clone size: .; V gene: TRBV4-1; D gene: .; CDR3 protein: CASRHTGSNYGYTF; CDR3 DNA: TGCGCCAGCAGACATACCGGGTCAAACTATGGCTACACCTTC
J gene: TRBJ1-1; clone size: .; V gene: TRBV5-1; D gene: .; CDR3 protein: CASRAVPSGQNTEAFF; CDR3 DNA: TGCGCCAGCAGGGCAGTCCCCTCTGGTCAGAACACTGAAGCTTTCTTT
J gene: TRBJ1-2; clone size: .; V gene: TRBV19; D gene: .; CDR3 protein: CASRVRNYGYTF; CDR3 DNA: TGTGCCAGTAGGGTCAGGAACTATGGCTACACCTTC
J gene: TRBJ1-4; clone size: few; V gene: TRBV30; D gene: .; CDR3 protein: CAWKDPRVDNEKLFF; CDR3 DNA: TGTGCCTGGAAGGACCCAAGGGTCGATAATGAAAAACTGTTTTTT
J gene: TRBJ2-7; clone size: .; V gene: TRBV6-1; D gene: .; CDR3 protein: CASSEATGTAYEQYF; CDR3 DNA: TGTGCCAGCAGTGAAGCTACCGGGACGGCCTACGAGCAGTACTTC
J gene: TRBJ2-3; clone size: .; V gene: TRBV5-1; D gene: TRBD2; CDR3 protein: CASSLALAGGLSTQYF; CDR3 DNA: TGCGCCAGCAGCTTGGCCCTAGCGGGAGGGCTGTCTACGCAGTATTTT
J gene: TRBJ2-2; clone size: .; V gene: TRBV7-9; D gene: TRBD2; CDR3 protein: CASLSGASGTGELFF; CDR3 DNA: TGTGCCAGCCTGAGCGGGGCGAGTGGCACCGGGGAGCTGTTTTTT
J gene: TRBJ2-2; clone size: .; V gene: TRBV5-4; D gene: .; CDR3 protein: CASSSELEAGELFF; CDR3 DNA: TGTGCCAGCAGCTCTGAACTAGAAGCCGGGGAGCTGTTTTTT
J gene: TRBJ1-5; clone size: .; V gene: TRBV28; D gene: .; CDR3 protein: CASGQGQQPQHF; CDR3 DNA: TGTGCCAGCGGGCAGGGGCAACAGCCCCAGCATTTT
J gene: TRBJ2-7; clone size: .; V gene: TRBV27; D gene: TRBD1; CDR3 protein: CASQGQATYEQYF; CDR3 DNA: TGTGCCAGTCAAGGACAGGCGACCTACGAGCAGTACTTC
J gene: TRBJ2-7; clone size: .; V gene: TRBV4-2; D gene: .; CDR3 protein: CASSQAVGGSYEQYF; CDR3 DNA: TGTGCCAGCAGCCAAGCCGTGGGGGGATCCTACGAGCAGTACTTC